The 9 T cell receptor beta chains in this list originate from one sample, sequenced in a study of long-term antiretroviral therapy in people with HIV. A v3.0 immunoSEQ assay was performed at survey level. Sequencing was performed with immunoSEQ multiplex PCR; in TCRdb, only in-frame clones are kept and a portion is missing. The sample lists approximately 35,000 clones, 70% to 80% occurring once. This material consisted of unsorted PBMCs, taken 2 years after starting antiretroviral therapy. The receptor set was obtained from a woman in her fifties or sixties with HIV.

The chain is built from TRBV9 and TRBJ2-5; D might be TRBD2 (6 bases). The CDR3 is made up of 15 amino acids. V was pared by 2 bases and J by 5 bases, with 16 bases between. The germline gives CDR1 SGDLS, CDR2 YYNGEE. The CDR3 sequence: CASSVRLGIRETQYF. CDR3 DNA: TGTGCCAGCAGCGTTCGACTAGGAATACGGGAGACCCAGTACTTC. Full variable domain (missing parts from reference TRBV9 and TRBJ2-5): DSGVTQTPKHLITATGQRVTLRCSPRSGDLSVYWYQQSLDQGLQFLIQYYNGEERAKGNILERFSAQQFPDLHSELNLSSLELGDSALYFCASSVRLGIRETQYFGPGTRLLVL.

The chain couples TRBV12-5 to TRBJ1-2, with a weak D call TRBD1 (5 bases). Trimming removed 2 bases at V and 4 bases at J, with 11 bases between. The length of the CDR3 is 14 residues. In germline, CDR1 is LGHNT, CDR2 FRNRAP. Written as DNA, the CDR3 is TGTGCTAGTGGTTTGCCGCGGGGGACCTATGGCTACACCTTC. It encodes CASGLPRGTYGYTF.

J is TRBJ2-7 and V is TRBV2; unclear D gene. This CDR3 is built from 16 residues. Germline CDR1 is SNHLY and CDR2 is FYNNEI. The V end lost 1 base, the J end lost 0 bases, and 13 bases lay between the germline ends. CDR3 sequence: CASSEVSRAVSYEQYV. In DNA, the CDR3 is TGTGCCAGCAGTGAAGTTTCTAGGGCGGTCTCCTACGAGCAGTACGTC.

The chain recombines TRBV5-6 with TRBJ1-5; 8 bases line up with TRBD1. This CDR3 is 15 amino acids long. V lost 0 bases, J lost 4 bases, and 3 bases stayed unmatched. In germline, CDR1 is SGHDT, CDR2 YYEEEE. The chain's CDR3 is CASSLGDRRNQPQHF. The CDR3 DNA reads TGTGCCAGCAGCTTGGGGGACAGGCGAAATCAGCCCCAGCATTTT.

This chain uses TRBV29-1 with TRBJ1-2; D remains unclear. Deletions cut 2 bases from V and 4 bases from J, with 8 bases between. This CDR3 is 12 amino acids long. Per germline, CDR1 SQVTM and CDR2 ANQGSEA. As DNA, the CDR3 is TGCAGCGTTGAAAGGAGCTCCTATGGCTACACCTTC. The encoded protein is CSVERSSYGYTF.

The chain has TRBV2 and TRBJ2-3, with 9 nucleotides matching TRBD1. Germline V gene lookup returns CDR1 SNHLY and CDR2 FYNNEI. Unmatched junction bases numbered 8, after V lost 9 bases and J lost 4 bases. The CDR3 loop spans 14 amino acids. The CDR3 nucleotides read TGTGCCAGTTACAGGGGGCGATTAGCAGATACGCAGTATTTT. As protein: CASYRGRLADTQYF.

The CDR3 DNA reads as TGCGCCAGCAGCTTGGGGGGACGGGACAGTATATATGAGAGATATGGCTACACCTTC. As protein: CASSLGGRDSIYERYGYTF. This chain joins TRBV5-1 and TRBJ1-2, with 7 bases fitting TRBD1. CDR1 is SGHRS, CDR2 YFSETQ, per germline. The CDR3 extends over 19 amino acids. The trim removed 0 bases at V and 5 bases at J, leaving 19 bases unmatched.

This chain joins TRBV14 and TRBJ2-2; D might be TRBD1 (6 bases). Trimming took off 2 bases at V and 6 bases at J, with 10 bases between the two ends. The germline V gene has CDR1 SGHDN and CDR2 FVKESK. The CDR3 runs 14 residues. CDR3 sequence (DNA): TGTGCCAGCAGCCAACAGGGGCCGCCCGGGGAGCTGTTTTTT. Protein sequence: CASSQQGPPGELFF.

This chain's CDR3 is CSVLQGINQPQHF. CDR3 nucleotides: TGCAGCGTTCTGCAGGGTATCAATCAGCCCCAGCATTTT. The chain carries TRBV29-1 and TRBJ1-5, with a possible D match to TRBD1 (5 bases). The CDR3 contains 13 residues. Germline CDR1 and CDR2: SQVTM and ANQGSEA. Trimming took off 5 bases at V and 3 bases at J, with 11 bases between the two ends.